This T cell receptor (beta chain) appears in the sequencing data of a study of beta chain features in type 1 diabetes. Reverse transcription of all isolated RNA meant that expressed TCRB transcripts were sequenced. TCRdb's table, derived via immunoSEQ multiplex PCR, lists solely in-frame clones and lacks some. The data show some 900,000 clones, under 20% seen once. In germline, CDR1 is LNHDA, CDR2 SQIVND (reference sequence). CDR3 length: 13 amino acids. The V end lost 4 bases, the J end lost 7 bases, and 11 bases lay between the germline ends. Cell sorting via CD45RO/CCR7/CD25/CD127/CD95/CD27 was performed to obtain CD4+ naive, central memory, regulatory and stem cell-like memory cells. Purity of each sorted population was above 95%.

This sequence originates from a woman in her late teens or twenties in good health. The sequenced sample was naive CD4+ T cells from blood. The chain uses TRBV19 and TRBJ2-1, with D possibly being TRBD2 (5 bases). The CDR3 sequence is CASSRRTGNEQFF. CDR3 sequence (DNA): TGTGCCAGTAGTAGGAGGACTGGGAATGAGCAGTTCTTC.